This is a list of T cell receptor beta chains from one sample in a study of cytomegalovirus exposure and HLA in healthy donors. The repertoire was sequenced with immunoSEQ multiplex PCR; TCRdb's copy has only in-frame clones and lacks some. The sample has about 170,000 clones; 60% to 85% are singletons. Sequencing used PBMCs. Receptor source: a female donor in good health and CMV-seronegative. The CDR3 runs from the conserved cysteine through the conserved F or W. The D gene is left open where the match is weak. The listing skips clone size in some rows; elsewhere it reads once, few, many or a size class.

TGTGCCAGCAGCTTCGGGAGTAATCAGCCCCAGCATTTT	CASSFGSNQPQHF	NA	NA	TRBV5-4	TRBJ1-5
TGTGCCATCAGTGAAAGTCTCTTCAGCGGAGCTTTCTTT	CAISESLFSGAFF	NA	few	TRBV10-3	TRBJ1-1
TGTGCCAGCGCTCAGGGACAGAGCCAAGAGACCCAGTACTTC	CASAQGQSQETQYF	TRBD1	few	TRBV6-5	TRBJ2-5
TGTGCCAGCAGCTTGGACAGGGGGCTGAACGAGCAGTACTTC	CASSLDRGLNEQYF	TRBD1	NA	TRBV5-4	TRBJ2-7
TGTGCCAGCAGCTCCCAACCACTACTAAACACCGGGGAGCTGTTTTTT	CASSSQPLLNTGELFF	NA	NA	TRBV7-2	TRBJ2-2
TGTGCCAGCAGTGAACGTGAGTGGACTGCTCCCTACGAGCAGTACTTC	CASSEREWTAPYEQYF	NA	NA	TRBV6-1	TRBJ2-7
TGTGCCAGCAGTCTCCCGGGTGTTGCCTATGGCTACACCTTC	CASSLPGVAYGYTF	NA	NA	TRBV7-8	TRBJ1-2
TGTGCCACCAGCAGAGATGTTTTACGACAGGTGATAGGTTCCTATAATTCACCCCTCCACTTT	CATSRDVLRQVIGSYNSPLHF	NA	NA	TRBV15	TRBJ1-6
TGTGCCAGCACCATAGTCCCGGGACAGGAAGCTTTCTTT	CASTIVPGQEAFF	TRBD1	once	TRBV5-4	TRBJ1-1
TGCGCCAGCAGCCCGGACAGTCCCCGACACATATATGGCTACACCTTC	CASSPDSPRHIYGYTF	NA	few	TRBV5-1	TRBJ1-2
TGCGCCAGCAATAGACAGGGTGAAGGGACCCAGTACTTC	CASNRQGEGTQYF	TRBD1	NA	TRBV5-1	TRBJ2-5
TGCGCCAGCAGCTTGGAAGGGTGGGGCGGGATCTCCTACGAGCAGTACTTC	CASSLEGWGGISYEQYF	NA	NA	TRBV5-1	TRBJ2-7
TGTGCCACCAGCAGAGTATTAGACAGGGGTGAAAAACTGTTTTTT	CATSRVLDRGEKLFF	TRBD1	NA	TRBV15	TRBJ1-4
TGTGCCAGCAGCCACTTCCTCAGGATCTCTGGAAACACCATATATTTT	CASSHFLRISGNTIYF	NA	NA	TRBV21-1	TRBJ1-3
TGTGCCAGCAACCCGATAGCGCGAGTCTCCTACGAGCAGTACTTC	CASNPIARVSYEQYF	NA	NA	TRBV6-5	TRBJ2-7
TGTGCCAGTAGCCACGGGGAGACCCAGTACTTC	CASSHGETQYF	NA	NA	TRBV19	TRBJ2-5
TGTGCCAGCAGCCGTCAAGGGGGTGGGAGTCTTAACACTGAAGCTTTCTTT	CASSRQGGGSLNTEAFF	NA	few	TRBV7-2	TRBJ1-1
TGTGCCTGGAGGGGACAGGGCCACTATAATTCACCCCTCCACTTT	CAWRGQGHYNSPLHF	TRBD1	NA	TRBV30	TRBJ1-6
TGTGCCAGCAGCCCGTTACCAGGGGGACGGGGTGGCACCGGGGAGCTGTTTTTT	CASSPLPGGRGGTGELFF	TRBD1	once	TRBV5-5	TRBJ2-2
TGTGCCAGCAGCCTCATACGTTCAGGGAGCAGGGGCTACGAGCAGTACTTC	CASSLIRSGSRGYEQYF	NA	NA	TRBV11-2	TRBJ2-7
TGTGCCAGCAGATCGAGGGCGGATTACTACGAGCAGTACTTC	CASRSRADYYEQYF	NA	NA	TRBV2	TRBJ2-7
TGTGCCAGTAGTATAGGAGGCTCCTATGGCTACACCTTC	CASSIGGSYGYTF	NA	NA	TRBV19	TRBJ1-2
TGTGCCAGCAGCGTAGGCGGGGGCAGCAACTATGGCTACACCTTC	CASSVGGGSNYGYTF	NA	NA	TRBV9	TRBJ1-2
TGCGCCAGCAGCCAAGAAGGGGGCGATCAGCCCCAGCATTTT	CASSQEGGDQPQHF	TRBD1	NA	TRBV4-3	TRBJ1-5
TGTGCCAGCAGTTCACCGGGACAGGGGGCATCCTACGAGCAGTACTTC	CASSSPGQGASYEQYF	TRBD1	NA	TRBV28	TRBJ2-7
TGTGCCAGTAGTATGGACCGGGGAGACGAGCAGTACTTC	CASSMDRGDEQYF	NA	NA	TRBV19	TRBJ2-7
TGCGCCAGCAGCCAAGATAACTGGAGGTCTGGAAACACCATATATTTT	CASSQDNWRSGNTIYF	NA	NA	TRBV4-3	TRBJ1-3